This T cell receptor beta chain was recovered during a study of early T cells in non-severe SARS-CoV-2 infection. The wider study: Chains were unpaired, as sequencing was done on bulk RNA from unsorted whole blood. Broader study findings: Matches to VDJdb favored anti-spike CD8 responses and missed private and CD4 specificities.

This clonotype was counted ten times or more. Its antigen is not identified. Attachment of unique molecular identifiers to individual cDNA molecules was performed. TCRdb reprocessed the 5' RACE reads with MiXCR, giving one entry per CDR3 protein. The sample has 25,000 to 30,000 distinct CDR3 sequences, roughly 4.5% seen once. V lost 7 bases, J lost 12 bases, and 16 bases lay in between. CDR3 size: 11 residues. Germline CDR1 MDHEN, CDR2 SYDVKM. The receptor was derived from an adult who was a healthcare worker with PCR-confirmed SARS-CoV-2 infection or an uninfected control (not recorded which). Sequencing was carried out using whole blood. The chain joins TRBV28 to TRBJ2-7; D is undetermined. Written as DNA, the CDR3 is TGTGCCAGCACAGACCGAGACACACGGTACTTC. It translates to CASTDRDTRYF.